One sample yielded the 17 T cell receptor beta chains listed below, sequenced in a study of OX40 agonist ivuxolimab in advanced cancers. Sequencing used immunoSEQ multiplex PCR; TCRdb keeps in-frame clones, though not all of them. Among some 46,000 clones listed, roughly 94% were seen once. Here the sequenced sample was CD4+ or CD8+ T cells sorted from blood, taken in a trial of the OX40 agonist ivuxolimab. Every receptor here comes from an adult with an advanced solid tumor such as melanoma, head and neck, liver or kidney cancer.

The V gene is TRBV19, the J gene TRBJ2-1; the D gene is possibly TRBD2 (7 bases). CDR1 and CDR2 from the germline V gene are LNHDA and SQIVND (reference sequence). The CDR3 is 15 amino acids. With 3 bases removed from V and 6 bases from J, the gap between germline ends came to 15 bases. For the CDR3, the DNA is TGTGCCAGTAGTATTTCGCGGAGGGGGGGCAATGAGCAGTTCTTC. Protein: CASSISRRGGNEQFF.

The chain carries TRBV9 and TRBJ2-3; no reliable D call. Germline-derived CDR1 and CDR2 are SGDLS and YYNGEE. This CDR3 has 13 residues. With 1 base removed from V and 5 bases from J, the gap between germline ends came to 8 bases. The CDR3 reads CASSVMSEDTQYF. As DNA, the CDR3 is TGTGCCAGCAGCGTAATGAGTGAAGATACGCAGTATTTT.

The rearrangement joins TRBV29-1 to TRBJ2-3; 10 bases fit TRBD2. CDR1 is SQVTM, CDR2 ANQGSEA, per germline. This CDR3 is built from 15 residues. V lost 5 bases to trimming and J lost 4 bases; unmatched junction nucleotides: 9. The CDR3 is CSVSLAGVSADTQYF. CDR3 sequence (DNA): TGCAGCGTTTCCCTAGCGGGAGTTTCAGCAGATACGCAGTATTTT.

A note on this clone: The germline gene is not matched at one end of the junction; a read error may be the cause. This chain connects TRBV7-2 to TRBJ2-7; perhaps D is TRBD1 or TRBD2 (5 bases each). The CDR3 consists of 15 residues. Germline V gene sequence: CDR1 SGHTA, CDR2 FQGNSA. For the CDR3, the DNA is TGTGTCAGCAGCTTCCGGGGCAGGAGTCCCTACGAGCAGTACTTC. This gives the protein CVSSFRGRSPYEQYF.

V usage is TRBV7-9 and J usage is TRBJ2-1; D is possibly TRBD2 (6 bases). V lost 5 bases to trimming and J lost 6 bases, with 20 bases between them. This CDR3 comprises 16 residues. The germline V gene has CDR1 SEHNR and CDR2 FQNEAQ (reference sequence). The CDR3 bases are TGTGCCAGCAGCCCCTCTATGGCGGGAAGGTTCAATGAGCAGTTCTTC. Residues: CASSPSMAGRFNEQFF.

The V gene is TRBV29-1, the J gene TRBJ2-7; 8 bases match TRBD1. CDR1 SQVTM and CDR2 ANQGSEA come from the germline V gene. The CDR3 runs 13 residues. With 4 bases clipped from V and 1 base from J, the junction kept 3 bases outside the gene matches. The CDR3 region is CSVGTGISYEQYF. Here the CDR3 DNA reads TGCAGCGTTGGGACAGGGATATCCTACGAGCAGTACTTC.

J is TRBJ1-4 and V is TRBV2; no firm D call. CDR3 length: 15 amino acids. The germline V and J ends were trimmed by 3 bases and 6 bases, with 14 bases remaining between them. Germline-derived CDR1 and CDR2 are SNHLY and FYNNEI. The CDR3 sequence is CASSDGSGWDEKLFF. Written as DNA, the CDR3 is TGTGCCAGCAGTGACGGTTCGGGTTGGGATGAAAAACTGTTTTTT.

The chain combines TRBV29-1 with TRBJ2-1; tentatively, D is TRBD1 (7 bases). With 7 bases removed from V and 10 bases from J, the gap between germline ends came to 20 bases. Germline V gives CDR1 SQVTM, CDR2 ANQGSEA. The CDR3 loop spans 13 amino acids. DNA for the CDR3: TGCAGCGGGACAGGCCTTCTAGCGTGGGAGCAGTTCTTC. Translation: CSGTGLLAWEQFF.

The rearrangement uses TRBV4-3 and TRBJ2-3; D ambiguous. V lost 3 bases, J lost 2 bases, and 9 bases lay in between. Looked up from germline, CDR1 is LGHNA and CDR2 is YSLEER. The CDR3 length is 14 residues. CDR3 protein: CASSQGTLTDTQYF. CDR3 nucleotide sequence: TGCGCCAGCAGCCAGGGTACCCTCACAGATACGCAGTATTTT.

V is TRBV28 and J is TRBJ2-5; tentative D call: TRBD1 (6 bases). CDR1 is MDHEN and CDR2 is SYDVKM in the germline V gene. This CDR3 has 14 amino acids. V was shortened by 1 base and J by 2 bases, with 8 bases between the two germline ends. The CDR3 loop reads CASSLFQGQETQYF. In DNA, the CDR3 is TGTGCCAGCAGTTTATTTCAGGGGCAAGAGACCCAGTACTTC.

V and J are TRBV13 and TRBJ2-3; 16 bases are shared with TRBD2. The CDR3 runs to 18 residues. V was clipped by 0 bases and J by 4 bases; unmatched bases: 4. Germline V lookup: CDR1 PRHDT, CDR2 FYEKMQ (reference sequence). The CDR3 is CASSLGGLAGGDADTQYF. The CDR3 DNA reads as TGTGCCAGCAGCTTAGGGGGACTAGCGGGAGGGGACGCAGATACGCAGTATTTT.

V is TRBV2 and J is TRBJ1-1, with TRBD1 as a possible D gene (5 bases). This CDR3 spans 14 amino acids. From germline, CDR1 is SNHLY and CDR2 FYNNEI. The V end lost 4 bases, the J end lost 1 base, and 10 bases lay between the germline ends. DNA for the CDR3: TGTGCCAGCAGTGTAACGGGGGGGAACACTGAAGCTTTCTTT. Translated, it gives CASSVTGGNTEAFF.

As DNA, the CDR3 is TGTGCCAGCAGCCCTCCTGACAGGGGGAGAGAGACCCAGTACTTC. Its protein product is CASSPPDRGRETQYF. The gene calls are TRBV7-9 and TRBJ2-5, with TRBD1 identical over 9 bases. Germline CDR1 reads SEHNR; CDR2 reads FQNEAQ (reference sequence). The CDR3 totals 15 residues. With V trimmed by 5 bases and J by 4 bases, 8 bases remained unmatched.

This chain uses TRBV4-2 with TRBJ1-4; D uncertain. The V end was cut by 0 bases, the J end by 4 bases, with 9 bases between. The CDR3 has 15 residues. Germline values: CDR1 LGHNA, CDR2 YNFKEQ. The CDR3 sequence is CASSQDPVGNEKLFF. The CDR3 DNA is TGTGCCAGCAGCCAAGATCCGGTCGGTAATGAAAAACTGTTTTTT.

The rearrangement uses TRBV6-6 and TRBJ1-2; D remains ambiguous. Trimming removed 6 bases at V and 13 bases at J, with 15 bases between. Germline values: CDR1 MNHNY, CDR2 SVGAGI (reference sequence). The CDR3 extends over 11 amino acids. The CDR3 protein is CASSPYDVSTF. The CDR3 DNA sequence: TGTGCCAGCAGCCCTTACGACGTAAGCACCTTC.

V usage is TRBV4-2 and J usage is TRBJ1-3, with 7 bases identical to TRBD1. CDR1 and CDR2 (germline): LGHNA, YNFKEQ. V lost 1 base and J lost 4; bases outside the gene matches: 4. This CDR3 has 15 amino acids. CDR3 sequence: CASSQGQGLGNTIYF. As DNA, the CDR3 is TGTGCCAGCAGCCAAGGACAGGGTCTGGGAAACACCATATATTTT.

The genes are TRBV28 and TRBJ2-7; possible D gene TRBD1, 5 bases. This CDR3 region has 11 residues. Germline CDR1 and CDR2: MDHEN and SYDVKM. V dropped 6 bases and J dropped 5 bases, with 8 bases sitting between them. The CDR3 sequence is CASSKGNEQYF. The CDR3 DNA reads TGTGCCAGCAGCAAGGGGAACGAGCAGTACTTC.